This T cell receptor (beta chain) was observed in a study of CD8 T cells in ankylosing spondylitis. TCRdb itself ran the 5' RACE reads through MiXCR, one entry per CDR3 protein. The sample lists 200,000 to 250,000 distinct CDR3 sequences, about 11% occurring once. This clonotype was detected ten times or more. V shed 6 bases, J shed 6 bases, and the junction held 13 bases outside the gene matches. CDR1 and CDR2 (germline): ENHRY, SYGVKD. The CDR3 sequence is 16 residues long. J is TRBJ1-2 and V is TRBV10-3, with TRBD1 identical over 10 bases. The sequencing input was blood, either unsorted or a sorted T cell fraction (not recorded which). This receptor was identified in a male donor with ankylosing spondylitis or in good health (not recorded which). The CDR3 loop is CAIRAGTGDDLNGYTF. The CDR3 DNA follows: TGTGCCATCAGGGCCGGGACAGGGGACGACCTAAATGGCTACACCTTC.